The 16 T cell receptor beta chains below all came from one sample that was sequenced in a study of T-cell reconstitution after alpha-beta-depleted transplantation in children. Unique molecular identifiers were used in preparing the TCRbeta library. TCRdb used MiXCR to reprocess the PCR reads, holding one entry per CDR3 protein. The sample carries approximately 1,000,000 distinct CDR3 sequences, about 30% recorded once. The sample in question was PBMCs, mostly from graft donor cells, obtained 360 days after TCRalphabeta/CD19-depleted stem cell transplant. All receptors derive from a boy under two years old who had a stem cell transplant for SCID, so the T cells may come from the graft donor.

This clonotype was seen a handful of times. This chain connects TRBV12-3 or TRBV12-4 to TRBJ2-1, with D unclear. Deletions cut 3 bases from V and 5 bases from J, with 8 bases between. The CDR3 loop spans 13 amino acids. The CDR3 here is CASSLFGNNEQFF. For the CDR3, the DNA is TGTGCCAGCAGTTTGTTCGGTAACAATGAGCAGTTCTTC.

In this sample, this clonotype turned up many times. V usage is TRBV28 and J usage is TRBJ1-6; D gene uncertain. The CDR3 runs to 13 residues. CDR1 is MDHEN and CDR2 is SYDVKM in the germline V gene. V was shortened by 5 bases and J by 8 bases, with 10 bases between the two germline ends. CDR3 sequence (DNA): TGTGCCAGCAGTCCGCCACATGATTCACCCCTCCACTTT. Translation: CASSPPHDSPLHF.

In this sample, this clonotype turned up a few times. The rearrangement uses TRBV12-3 or TRBV12-4 and TRBJ2-1; 10 positions match TRBD1. V lost 4 bases and J lost 6; bases outside the gene matches: 6. This CDR3 is 15 amino acids long. The CDR3 coding sequence is TGTGCCAGCAGTTCCTGGGACAGGGGAGGCAATGAGCAGTTCTTC. Translating gives CASSSWDRGGNEQFF.

CDR3 loop: CSVPGGQSSYNEQFF. The CDR3 DNA sequence: TGCAGCGTTCCCGGGGGCCAGAGCTCCTACAATGAGCAGTTCTTC. The chain is built from TRBV29-1 and TRBJ2-1; D could derive from TRBD1 or TRBD2 (6 bases each). Trimming took 5 bases from V and 0 from J, leaving 14 bases between them. Per germline, CDR1 SQVTM and CDR2 ANQGSEA. The CDR3 has 15 amino acids.

This sequence joins TRBV15 and TRBJ2-7; the match to TRBD1 covers 7 bases. Per the germline V gene, CDR1 is LNHNV and CDR2 is YYDKDF (reference sequence). The ends lost 1 base at V and 3 bases at J; junction bases unmatched: 3. This CDR3 has 14 amino acids. In DNA form, the CDR3 reads TGTGCCACCAGCAGAGGGGGACAGATCTACGAGCAGTACTTC. It specifies CATSRGGQIYEQYF.

The chain joins TRBV7-7 to TRBJ1-1, with 9 positions matching TRBD1. CDR3 length: 18 residues. Germline assignment: CDR1 SSHAT and CDR2 FNYEAQ (reference sequence). Trimming took 5 bases from V and 3 from J; bases not matched to a gene: 16. The CDR3: CASSPSGTGRARDTEAFF. The DNA for the CDR3 is TGTGCCAGCAGCCCATCCGGGACAGGGAGGGCCCGGGACACTGAAGCTTTCTTT.

The chain uses TRBV11-2 and TRBJ2-7; the match to TRBD1 covers 10 bases. Germline V CDR1 and CDR2: SGHAT, FQNNGV. The CDR3 loop spans 18 amino acids. The V gene end was trimmed by 1 base and the J gene end by 3 bases; junction bases not matched to a gene: 12. The CDR3 nucleotides are TGTGCCAGCAGCTTAGTACTGGGACAGGGGAAAGGAAACTACGAGCAGTACTTC. Translation gives CASSLVLGQGKGNYEQYF.

Only a few counts were recorded for this clonotype. CDR3 protein: CASSLARTGGTDTQYF. Written as DNA, the CDR3 is TGCGCCAGCAGCTTGGCCCGGACAGGGGGCACAGATACGCAGTATTTT. The rearrangement joins TRBV5-1 to TRBJ2-3; 9 bases line up with TRBD1. V lost 0 bases, J lost 1 base, and 3 bases stayed unmatched. CDR1 is SGHRS and CDR2 is YFSETQ in the germline V gene. The CDR3 spans 16 residues. Complete variable domain (other parts from reference TRBV5-1 and TRBJ2-3): KAGVTQTPRYLIKTRGQQVTLSCSPISGHRSVSWYQQTPGQGLQFLFEYFSETQRNKGNFPGRFSGRQFSNSRSEMNVSTLELGDSALYLCASSLARTGGTDTQYFGPGTRLTVL.

This clonotype was detected many times. V is TRBV29-1 and J is TRBJ2-2, with a possible D match to TRBD1 (6 bases). Germline loops: CDR1 SQVTM, CDR2 ANQGSEA. The V and J ends lost 6 bases and 1 base respectively, with 6 bases between them. The CDR3 is 12 amino acids. The CDR3 loop reads CSVGQNTGELFF. The DNA of the CDR3 is TGCAGCGTGGGACAGAACACCGGGGAGCTGTTTTTT.

The chain uses TRBV20-1 and TRBJ1-1; tentative D call: TRBD1 (6 bases). Deletions cut 5 bases from V and 0 bases from J, with 19 bases between. This CDR3 has 16 amino acids. CDR1 DFQATT and CDR2 SNEGSKA come from the germline V gene (reference sequence). The CDR3 here is CSAPGVSGAVNTEAFF. The DNA for the CDR3 is TGCAGTGCTCCAGGGGTAAGCGGGGCTGTGAACACTGAAGCTTTCTTT.

This clonotype was found a few times. This chain links TRBV27 with TRBJ1-5, with D possibly matching TRBD1 (5 bases). The V end lost 4 bases, the J end lost 3 bases, and 10 bases lay between the germline ends. Germline CDR1 reads MNHEY; CDR2 reads SMNVEV (reference sequence). This CDR3 has 14 residues. CDR3 nucleotide sequence: TGTGCCAGCAGTTCTCAGGGTTACAATCAGCCCCAGCATTTT. It translates to CASSSQGYNQPQHF.

At least ten counts were recorded for this clonotype. The chain employs TRBV7-3 and TRBJ2-3; perhaps TRBD2 as D (7 bases). The CDR3 runs 14 residues. Between the trimmed V and J ends, which lost 6 bases and 2 bases, there was a span of 12 bases. The germline V gene encodes CDR1 SGHTA and CDR2 FQGTGA. The CDR3 sequence is CASSLGGDTDTQYF. For the CDR3, the DNA is TGTGCCAGCAGTTTAGGGGGGGACACAGATACGCAGTATTTT.

V usage is TRBV20-1 and J usage is TRBJ1-3, with D maybe TRBD1 (6 bases). Trimming removed 1 base at V and 3 bases at J, with 13 bases between. In germline, CDR1 is DFQATT, CDR2 SNEGSKA (reference sequence). The CDR3 covers 15 residues. The CDR3 region has the DNA TGCAGTGCTAGAGTGGACAGAGGGGGTGGAAACACCATATATTTT. This translates into CSARVDRGGGNTIYF.

The table lists this clonotype with a few counts. The chain uses TRBV9 and TRBJ1-1, with a possible D match to TRBD1 (6 bases). The CDR3 spans 15 residues. Per germline, CDR1 SGDLS and CDR2 YYNGEE. Deletions cut 3 bases from V and 0 bases from J, with 12 bases between. The DNA for the CDR3 is TGTGCCAGCAGCGGTACAGGGACCATGAACACTGAAGCTTTCTTT. Translating gives CASSGTGTMNTEAFF.

This clonotype was counted a single time. This rearrangement joins TRBV20-1 to TRBJ2-2; TRBD1 or TRBD2 may be the D gene (5 bases each). CDR1 and CDR2 (germline): DFQATT, SNEGSKA (reference sequence). The CDR3 is 15 amino acids. Trimming took off 1 base at V and 0 bases at J, with 9 bases between the two ends. In nucleotides, the CDR3 is TGCAGTGCTAGAGTTTGGGGGACGAACACCGGGGAGCTGTTTTTT. Amino acids: CSARVWGTNTGELFF.

This clonotype was seen only a few times. The chain is built from TRBV5-1 and TRBJ2-1; 8 positions agree with TRBD1. The J segment lost 4 bases and the V segment lost 0 bases, leaving 9 bases of the junction unmatched. Per germline, CDR1 SGHRS and CDR2 YFSETQ. CDR3 size: 17 residues. In DNA form, the CDR3 reads TGCGCCAGCAGCTTGGCACCTGGACAGGGTTCATACAATGAGCAGTTCTTC. It encodes CASSLAPGQGSYNEQFF.